The following is a T cell receptor beta chain sequence with its context. A clone one base away is much larger, so this may be a read error. The entry originates in a study of blood T cell repertoires in COVID-19. For the study at large: Sites across the United States, Italy and Spain contributed samples from acute and convalescent COVID-19. The cDNA or gDNA used as material had been derived from T cells, B-cell-depleted T cells, or PBMCs.

The study recruited people aged about 18 to 95 years across about two dozen US areas. Participant reports of clinical history set cohort assignment. Method: immunoSEQ multiplex PCR; TCRdb's copy keeps in-frame clones and lacks some. The sample contains roughly 190,000 clones, 82% of which appear only once. The CDR3 has 14 amino acids. The junction had 4 bases not matched to a gene; V was cut back by 4 bases and J by 1 base. Germline assignment: CDR1 MNHEY and CDR2 SVGAGI. The origin of this receptor is a woman aged 55 to 70 with acute COVID-19. The rearrangement uses TRBV6-5 and TRBJ2-7, with 7 bases identical to TRBD1. Sequenced input: PBMCs or T cells enriched from blood (not recorded which). Here the CDR3 DNA reads TGTGCCAGCAGTTCCCCGGGACAGTCCTACGAGCAGTACTTC. Its protein product is CASSSPGQSYEQYF.